Listed below are T cell receptor beta chains from one sample, sequenced in a study of regulatory dendritic cells for organ transplantation. Using immunoSEQ multiplex PCR, the repertoire was profiled, and TCRdb retains in-frame clones only, with some absent. The table lists 30,000 to 45,000 clones, 85% to 95% of them singletons. Sample: naive CD8+ T cells from blood. These TCRs come from a human donor in good health. Both conserved end residues are part of each CDR3. The order of the fields is V gene, J gene, D gene, clone size, CDR3 DNA, CDR3 protein. The D gene is left open where the match is weak. Clone size is given for some rows only: seen once, a few or many times, or a class if the clone is expanded.

TRBV30	TRBJ2-5	TRBD1	-	TGTGCCTGGAGTACCGGGACAGGGGCAGAGACCCAGTACTTC	CAWSTGTGAETQYF
TRBV11-2	TRBJ2-7	-	-	TGTGCCAGCACCCGTTCAAGGGGACGGTACGAGCAGTACTTC	CASTRSRGRYEQYF
TRBV13	TRBJ2-7	-	-	TGTGCCAGCAGCTTCGGGCGGGGCTCGTCCTACGAGCAGTACTTC	CASSFGRGSSYEQYF
TRBV7-7	TRBJ2-1	TRBD1	-	TGTGCTAGCAGCTTAGGGACAGCCTACAATGAGCAGTTCTTC	CASSLGTAYNEQFF
TRBV5-4	TRBJ2-3	-	-	TGTGCCAGCAGCACACGCACTCGGGACACACACACAGATACGCAGTATTTT	CASSTRTRDTHTDTQYF
TRBV9	TRBJ2-3	-	once	TGTGCCAGCAGCGTGGGCCTCAGCACAGATACGCAGTATTTT	CASSVGLSTDTQYF
TRBV9	TRBJ2-1	TRBD2	-	TGTGCCAGCAGCGGAGCGACTAGCGGGGGGGCCCTTACCTACAATGAGCAGTTCTTC	CASSGATSGGALTYNEQFF
TRBV7-9	TRBJ2-7	TRBD1	-	TGTGCCAGCAGTTTCTGGGACAGACCATACGAGCAGTACTTC	CASSFWDRPYEQYF
TRBV5-1	TRBJ2-7	-	-	TGCGCCAGCAGCTCGGACTTCTCGAGGGCTGCCTACGAGCAGTACTTC	CASSSDFSRAAYEQYF
TRBV7-9	TRBJ2-1	-	-	TGTGCCAGCGGACCGAGGCCGCCCCATGTTGAGCAGTTCTTC	CASGPRPPHVEQFF
TRBV9	TRBJ1-1	-	few	TGTGCCAGCAGCGTAGGTGGGACACTGAACACTGAAGCTTTCTTT	CASSVGGTLNTEAFF
TRBV27	TRBJ2-7	TRBD1	-	TGTGCCAGCAGTTTTCAGGGGGCGACCTACGAGCAGTACTTC	CASSFQGATYEQYF
TRBV13	TRBJ2-7	TRBD1	-	TGTGCCAGCAGTCAGAGGACAGGGATTTACTACGAGCAGTACTTC	CASSQRTGIYYEQYF
TRBV11-2	TRBJ2-7	-	-	TGTGCCAGCAGCTTATTCCCGGGCGTTAGCACCTACGAGCAGTACTTC	CASSLFPGVSTYEQYF
TRBV19	TRBJ2-2	TRBD2	-	TGTGCCAGTATCCGGGGGGAGTTAACCGGGGAGCTGTTTTTT	CASIRGELTGELFF
TRBV7-8	TRBJ2-3	TRBD2	-	TGTGCCAGCAGCTTGAGCGGGAGCCTTTTCCCGAAGAGCACAGATACGCAGTATTTT	CASSLSGSLFPKSTDTQYF
TRBV25-1	TRBJ2-5	-	-	TGTGCCAGCAGTGAACCCCTTCTCGGGGTAGGGCAAGAGACCCAGTACTTC	CASSEPLLGVGQETQYF
TRBV27	TRBJ2-1	-	-	TGTGCCAGCACCCTGGACGGCTTCAAATCACTGGGGAGCAATGAGCAGTTCTTC	CASTLDGFKSLGSNEQFF
TRBV29-1	TRBJ1-1	TRBD1	-	TGCAGCGCCCGGACAGGGAACACTGAAGCTTTCTTT	CSARTGNTEAFF
TRBV19	TRBJ2-3	-	-	TGTGCCAGTAGTATAGTAGACGGCACAGATACGCAGTATTTT	CASSIVDGTDTQYF
TRBV5-4	TRBJ1-1	-	-	TGTGCCAGCAGCTTGGGGCTTACGAGCACTGAAGCTTTCTTT	CASSLGLTSTEAFF
TRBV19	TRBJ1-1	-	-	TGTGCCAGTAGTATACCTGGGAACACTGAAGCTTTCTTT	CASSIPGNTEAFF
TRBV5-6	TRBJ2-5	TRBD2	-	TGTGCCAGCAGCCCACCGAGTAGCGGGGGCGAGACCCAGTACTTC	CASSPPSSGGETQYF
TRBV7-9	TRBJ2-1	-	-	TGTGCCAGCAGCTTAGCGCAGGGCTCCTACAATGAGCAGTTCTTC	CASSLAQGSYNEQFF
TRBV13	TRBJ2-7	TRBD2	-	TGTGCCAGCAGCGTAACCGGGACTAGCGAGGGCGGGTACGAGCAGTACTTC	CASSVTGTSEGGYEQYF
TRBV5-8	TRBJ1-2	-	-	TGTGCCAGCAGCTTGGCCCGTGGCCACACCTTC	CASSLARGHTF
TRBV27	TRBJ2-3	-	once	TGTGCCAGCAGCTGGGGTAGTAGCACAGATACGCAGTATTTT	CASSWGSSTDTQYF
TRBV2	TRBJ2-7	-	-	TGTGCCAGCAGTGACCCAGGGAGCGAGCAGTACTTC	CASSDPGSEQYF
TRBV4-1	TRBJ2-2	-	-	TGCGCCAGCAGCCTCACCGGGACGGAGAACACCGGGGAGCTGTTTTTT	CASSLTGTENTGELFF
TRBV7-9	TRBJ2-1	TRBD1	-	TGTGCCAGCAGCTATCCGGACAGGGGTTGGGGTGAGCAGTTCTTC	CASSYPDRGWGEQFF
TRBV4-1	TRBJ2-2	-	-	TGCGCCAGCAGCCAAGAGGAATCCGGGGAGCTGTTTTTT	CASSQEESGELFF
TRBV5-6	TRBJ2-5	TRBD1	once	TGTGCCAGCAGCTTGGTGACAGGGGGAGAGACCCAGTACTTC	CASSLVTGGETQYF
TRBV4-3	TRBJ2-2	-	-	TGCGCCAGCAGCCAACATGCGGTGGGCGCGGATGCCGGGGAGCTGTTTTTT	CASSQHAVGADAGELFF
TRBV6-1	TRBJ2-5	-	-	TGTGCCAGCAGTGAAATCGGCTTCCAAGAGACCCAGTACTTC	CASSEIGFQETQYF
TRBV6-6	TRBJ1-5	-	-	TGTGCCAGCACCGACGGGACACCCAATCAGCCCCAGCATTTT	CASTDGTPNQPQHF
TRBV21-1	TRBJ2-7	-	once	TGTGCCAGCAGCCCCCCCGAGGACAGGGGGTACTACGAGCAGTACTTC	CASSPPEDRGYYEQYF
TRBV2	TRBJ1-4	TRBD1	-	TGTGCCAGCAGGAGACTCGGGACAGTGAATGAAAAACTGTTTTTT	CASRRLGTVNEKLFF
TRBV13	TRBJ1-2	TRBD1	-	TGTGCCAGCTCCGCAGGGGGGGCCTTGGATGGCTACACCTTC	CASSAGGALDGYTF
TRBV2	TRBJ1-5	-	-	TGTGCCAGCAGTGAACGGATTTCTCAGCCCCAGCATTTT	CASSERISQPQHF
TRBV5-6	TRBJ2-5	TRBD1	-	TGTGCCAGCAGCTTCGGGACAGCGCAAGAGACCCAGTACTTC	CASSFGTAQETQYF
TRBV28	TRBJ2-7	-	-	TGTGCCAGCAGGAGGACAATCTACGAGCAGTACTTC	CASRRTIYEQYF
TRBV6-5	TRBJ2-2	-	-	TGTGCCAGCAGTTACGTAACAGGGACCGGGGAGCTGTTTTTT	CASSYVTGTGELFF
TRBV19	TRBJ2-1	-	few	TGTGCCAGTAGTATAGAGAGGACAGCCTACAATGAGCAGTTCTTC	CASSIERTAYNEQFF
TRBV7-9	TRBJ2-1	TRBD2	-	TGTGCCAGCAGCCGCTTACTAGCGGGGGCCTACAATGAGCAGTTCTTC	CASSRLLAGAYNEQFF
TRBV9	TRBJ2-7	-	-	TGTGCCAGCAGTCGTGGGGCGGACTACTACGAGCAGTACTTC	CASSRGADYYEQYF
TRBV6-4	TRBJ2-7	-	few	TGTGCCAGCAGTGACAGCCCGGGGGACGAGCAGTACTTC	CASSDSPGDEQYF